What follows are 26 T cell receptor beta chains derived from one specimen sequenced in a study of response to subunit inactivated influenza vaccine. TCRdb fed the RT-PCR reads into MiXCR, producing one record per CDR3 protein. The sample gives approximately 490,000 distinct CDR3 sequences, approximately 7.8% of which show up once; around 14% is in the top ten. The source material was PBMCs from blood, sampled less than 25 months after vaccination. The source is a man between 50 and 70 years old who received an inactivated influenza vaccine.

V gene TRBV15 combines with J gene TRBJ2-5; 9 bases line up with TRBD2. The CDR3 extends over 16 amino acids. Germline CDR1 reads LNHNV; CDR2 reads YYDKDF (reference sequence). J was trimmed by 2 bases and V by 2 bases; bases with no gene match: 6. The DNA for the CDR3 is TGTGCCACCAGCAGACTAGCGGGGATGATACAAGAGACCCAGTACTTC. The encoded protein is CATSRLAGMIQETQYF.

This clonotype was counted only a few times. The rearrangement joins TRBV12-3 or TRBV12-4 to TRBJ1-5; D possibly corresponds to TRBD1 (5 bases). The CDR3 loop spans 13 amino acids. V was clipped by 4 bases and J by 5 bases, with 9 bases between them. The CDR3 DNA reads TGTGCCAGCAGTTACGGGGGGGATCAGCCCCAGCATTTT. Translation: CASSYGGDQPQHF.

Ten or more counts support this clonotype. The chain links TRBV7-9 to TRBJ2-7; D perhaps matches TRBD1 (6 bases). The CDR3 totals 13 residues. Trimming left V 7 bases short and J 5 bases short, with 15 bases between. CDR1 and CDR2 (germline): SEHNR, FQNEAQ (reference sequence). The CDR3 reads CASTSFRTDEQYF. The CDR3 DNA is TGTGCCAGCACCTCATTTCGGACAGACGAGCAGTACTTC.

At least ten counts were recorded for this clonotype. The V and J genes are TRBV4-3 and TRBJ2-3; 12 bases line up with TRBD2. CDR3 length: 18 amino acids. Unmatched junction bases numbered 7, after V lost 1 base and J lost 2 bases. Germline assignment: CDR1 LGHNA and CDR2 YSLEER. CDR3 region: CASSQGASGGGLTDTQYF. The CDR3 bases are TGCGCCAGCAGCCAAGGCGCTAGCGGGGGGGGACTCACAGATACGCAGTATTTT.

The V and J genes are TRBV5-8 and TRBJ2-1, with 7 nucleotides matching TRBD2. Germline V CDR1 and CDR2: SGHTS, YDEGEE. The CDR3 is made up of 14 amino acids. V lost 2 bases and J lost 5; bases outside the gene matches: 4. CDR3 sequence: CASSFSGGDNEQFF. CDR3 DNA sequence: TGTGCCAGCAGCTTCTCTGGGGGGGACAATGAGCAGTTCTTC.

The table lists this clonotype with a few counts. J is TRBJ2-7 and V is TRBV10-3, with TRBD1 matching over 7 bases. There are 15 residues in the CDR3. CDR1 is ENHRY, CDR2 SYGVKD, per germline. J was trimmed by 5 bases and V by 6 bases; bases with no gene match: 13. In nucleotides, the CDR3 is TGTGCCATCAGAGATGGGGACAGAAAGTCGGACGAGCAGTACTTC. This encodes CAIRDGDRKSDEQYF.

This clonotype has more than one count but fewer than ten. The chain uses TRBV20-1 and TRBJ1-3; 8 bases are a match to TRBD1. This CDR3 spans 15 amino acids. The V gene end was trimmed by 0 bases and the J gene end by 4 bases; junction bases not matched to a gene: 5. Looked up from germline, CDR1 is DFQATT and CDR2 is SNEGSKA (reference sequence). The CDR3 region is CSAREQGVLGNTIYF. The CDR3 DNA follows: TGCAGTGCTAGAGAACAGGGGGTGTTAGGAAACACCATATATTTT.

This clonotype has just a few counts. The chain couples TRBV28 to TRBJ2-3, with 7 positions matching TRBD2. The germline CDR1 and CDR2 sequences are MDHEN and SYDVKM. Trimming took 10 bases from V and 1 from J; bases not matched to a gene: 8. This CDR3 region has 14 residues. As DNA, the CDR3 is TGTGCCACCGGGGAGGGCCGAGGCACAGATACGCAGTATTTT. This encodes CATGEGRGTDTQYF.

The chain carries TRBV4-2 and TRBJ1-1; D is uncertain. V gave up 8 bases and J gave up 1 base, with 8 bases separating them. Germline V gene lookup returns CDR1 LGHNA and CDR2 YNFKEQ. The CDR3 consists of 12 residues. The CDR3 sequence is CASALGNTEAFF. CDR3 DNA sequence: TGTGCCAGCGCCCTAGGGAACACTGAAGCTTTCTTT.

This clonotype was counted a few times. The gene calls are TRBV10-3 and TRBJ1-5; 9 bases line up with TRBD1. Germline trimming cut 7 bases from V and 10 bases from J; bases unmatched to any gene: 8. The V gene's germline CDR1 is ENHRY and CDR2 SYGVKD. The CDR3 contains 13 residues. CDR3 amino acids: CAITPDRGTPQHF. In nucleotides, the CDR3 is TGTGCCATCACCCCGGACAGGGGAACTCCCCAGCATTTT.

This clonotype was picked up many times. The rearrangement uses TRBV5-5 and TRBJ2-2, with a tentative D call TRBD1 (6 bases). This CDR3 region has 15 residues. The germline CDR1 and CDR2 sequences are SGHKS and YYEKEE (reference sequence). Trimming shortened V by 3 bases and J by 0 bases, and 9 bases separated the two germline ends. In nucleotides, the CDR3 is TGTGCCAGCAGCTCGAACAGGGCGAACACCGGGGAGCTGTTTTTT. Translation: CASSSNRANTGELFF. Looking up the rest from reference TRBV5-5 and TRBJ2-2 gives the full variable domain: DAGVTQSPTHLIKTRGQQVTLRCSPISGHKSVSWYQQVLGQGPQFIFQYYEKEERGRGNFPDRFSARQFPNYSSELNVNALLLGDSALYLCASSSNRANTGELFFGEGSRLTVL.

This clonotype was counted ten times or more. The gene calls are TRBV7-9 and TRBJ1-5, with D possibly being TRBD1 (6 bases). The V gene lost 5 bases and the J gene lost 9 bases, with 17 bases spanning the gap. The CDR3 contains 14 residues. Germline CDR1 and CDR2: SEHNR and FQNEAQ (reference sequence). The CDR3 protein is CASSRGHRRSPQHF. DNA of the CDR3: TGTGCCAGCAGCCGGGGACATCGGCGATCGCCCCAGCATTTT.

In this sample, this clonotype turned up many times. V is TRBV7-9 and J is TRBJ2-3, with TRBD2 matching 7 bases. CDR3 length equals 15 residues. Trimming at V came to 5 bases and at J to 4 bases, leaving 9 bases not matched to a gene. CDR1 and CDR2 (germline): SEHNR, FQNEAQ (reference sequence). CDR3 sequence reads: CASSTWTRRADTQYF. The CDR3 nucleotides are TGTGCCAGCAGCACCTGGACTAGGCGGGCAGATACGCAGTATTTT.

This clonotype was counted many times. This rearrangement joins TRBV5-1 to TRBJ2-3; D not certain. Germline V gene data show CDR1 as SGHRS and CDR2 as YFSETQ. The V gene lost 0 bases and the J gene lost 1 base, with 15 bases spanning the gap. The CDR3 is 17 residues long. CDR3 residues: CASSLGGRTSGTDTQYF. For the CDR3, the DNA is TGCGCCAGCAGCTTGGGAGGACGGACCTCTGGCACAGATACGCAGTATTTT.

This clonotype was counted ten times or more. The rearrangement joins TRBV28 to TRBJ2-7; 7 nucleotides agree with TRBD1. Germline trimming cut 11 bases from V and 9 bases from J; bases unmatched to any gene: 13. This CDR3 region has 12 residues. The germline gives CDR1 MDHEN, CDR2 SYDVKM. The CDR3 DNA follows: TGTGCCTCGACAGGGCTGAGAGGGGGGCAGTACTTC. It specifies CASTGLRGGQYF.

The chain uses TRBV5-1 and TRBJ2-7; D is unresolved. The CDR3 spans 14 residues. Germline CDR1 and CDR2: SGHRS and YFSETQ. V lost 4 bases, J lost 0 bases, and 11 bases lay in between. CDR3 region: CASSPPTNSYEQYF. The CDR3 nucleotides are TGCGCCAGCAGCCCCCCTACAAACTCCTACGAGCAGTACTTC.

The V and J genes are TRBV20-1 and TRBJ2-5, with 9 positions matching TRBD2. The trim removed 5 bases at V and 6 bases at J, leaving 10 bases unmatched. The CDR3 sequence is 14 residues long. Germline V gene sequence: CDR1 DFQATT, CDR2 SNEGSKA (reference sequence). CDR3 nucleotides: TGCAGTGCTCCCGTAGGGACTAGCATGCAGACCCAGTACTTC. Translation: CSAPVGTSMQTQYF.

This clonotype appeared many times. The chain employs TRBV30 and TRBJ1-3, with no clear D. The germline V gene has CDR1 GTSNPN and CDR2 SVGIG (reference sequence). This CDR3 has 11 residues. The V gene lost 5 bases and the J gene lost 4 bases, with 6 bases spanning the gap. The chain's CDR3 is CAWGPGNTIYF. The CDR3, as DNA: TGTGCCTGGGGGCCCGGAAACACCATATATTTT.

This clonotype showed up just a few times. The rearrangement links TRBV20-1 to TRBJ1-1; D is unresolved. Trimming stripped 5 bases from V and 7 bases from J, with 17 bases between. CDR1 is DFQATT, CDR2 SNEGSKA, per germline (reference sequence). This CDR3 contains 13 residues. The CDR3 sequence: CSARQDSRDEAFF. In DNA, the CDR3 is TGCAGTGCTCGCCAGGATTCGAGGGATGAAGCTTTCTTT.

The rearrangement uses TRBV10-3 and TRBJ1-3; D is uncertain. Trimming shortened V by 4 bases and J by 4 bases, and 2 bases separated the two germline ends. Per the germline V gene, CDR1 is ENHRY and CDR2 is SYGVKD. The CDR3 consists of 11 residues. As DNA, the CDR3 is TGTGCCATCAGTGGGGGAAACACCATATATTTT. Protein: CAISGGNTIYF.

This clonotype was detected a few times. This rearrangement joins TRBV9 to TRBJ1-6, with 9 bases identical to TRBD1. The CDR3 sequence is 15 residues long. The germline V gene encodes CDR1 SGDLS and CDR2 YYNGEE. V shed 3 bases and J 10 bases; nucleotides not matched to a gene: 8. CDR3 region: CASSARDRAGSPLHF. CDR3 DNA sequence: TGTGCCAGCAGCGCAAGGGACAGGGCTGGCTCACCCCTCCACTTT. Variable domain in full (rest from reference TRBV9 and TRBJ1-6): DSGVTQTPKHLITATGQRVTLRCSPRSGDLSVYWYQQSLDQGLQFLIQYYNGEERAKGNILERFSAQQFPDLHSELNLSSLELGDSALYFCASSARDRAGSPLHFGNGTRLTVT.

This clonotype showed up many times. The chain is built from TRBV9 and TRBJ2-5; unclear D gene. The CDR3 contains 14 residues. The V end was cut by 0 bases, the J end by 2 bases, with 8 bases between. Germline V gives CDR1 SGDLS, CDR2 YYNGEE. The CDR3 region is CASSVGAAQETQYF. For the CDR3, the DNA is TGTGCCAGCAGCGTAGGTGCGGCACAAGAGACCCAGTACTTC.

This clonotype was detected only a few times. An end of the junction differs from the germline gene, which may be a read error. The chain carries TRBV12-3 or TRBV12-4 and TRBJ2-2, with TRBD2 matching over 9 bases. The CDR3 is 15 residues long. The CDR3 DNA follows: TGTGCCAGCAGTCTAGCGGGAAGAATCACCGGGGAGCTGTTTTTT. Translation: CASSLAGRITGELFF.

This clonotype was seen a few times. V and J are TRBV10-3 and TRBJ2-7; 11 bases fit TRBD2. From germline, CDR1 is ENHRY and CDR2 SYGVKD. V dropped 6 bases and J dropped 0; count of bases not matched to a gene: 7. This CDR3 has 16 amino acids. The CDR3 protein is CAIRGGSGRVSYEQYF. The CDR3 bases are TGTGCCATCAGGGGGGGTAGCGGGAGGGTCTCCTACGAGCAGTACTTC.

This clonotype appeared a few times. The chain uses TRBV6-1 and TRBJ2-2, with 7 positions matching TRBD2. The CDR3 length is 15 residues. V dropped 5 bases and J dropped 13; count of bases not matched to a gene: 16. From germline, CDR1 is MNHNS and CDR2 SASEGT. CDR3 sequence reads: CASSRSLGGSQGLFF. CDR3 DNA: TGTGCCAGCAGTCGCTCACTAGGCGGGAGCCAGGGGCTGTTTTTT.

This clonotype was observed a handful of times. V and J are TRBV7-9 and TRBJ1-4; 7 bases match TRBD1. Germline V CDR1 and CDR2: SEHNR, FQNEAQ (reference sequence). V trimming: 6 bases; J trimming: 0 bases; junction bases outside the gene matches: 4. The CDR3 contains 15 residues. This CDR3 reads CASRTGSATNEKLFF. For the CDR3, the DNA is TGTGCCAGCAGGACAGGGTCGGCAACTAATGAAAAACTGTTTTTT.